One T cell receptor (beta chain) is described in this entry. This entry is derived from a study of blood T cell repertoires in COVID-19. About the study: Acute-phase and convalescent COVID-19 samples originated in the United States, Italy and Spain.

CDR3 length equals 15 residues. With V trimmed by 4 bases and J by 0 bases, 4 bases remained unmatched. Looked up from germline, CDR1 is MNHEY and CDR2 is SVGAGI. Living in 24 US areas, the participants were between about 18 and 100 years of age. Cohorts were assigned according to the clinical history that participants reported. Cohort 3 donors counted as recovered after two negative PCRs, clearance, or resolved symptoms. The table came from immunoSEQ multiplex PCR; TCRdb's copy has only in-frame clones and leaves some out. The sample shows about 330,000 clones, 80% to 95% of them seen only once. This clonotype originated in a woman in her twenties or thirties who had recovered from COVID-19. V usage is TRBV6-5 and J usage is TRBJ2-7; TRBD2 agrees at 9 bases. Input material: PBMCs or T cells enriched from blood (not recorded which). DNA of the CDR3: TGTGCCAGCAGTTTTAGCGGGGGAAGCTCCTACGAGCAGTACTTC. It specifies CASSFSGGSSYEQYF.